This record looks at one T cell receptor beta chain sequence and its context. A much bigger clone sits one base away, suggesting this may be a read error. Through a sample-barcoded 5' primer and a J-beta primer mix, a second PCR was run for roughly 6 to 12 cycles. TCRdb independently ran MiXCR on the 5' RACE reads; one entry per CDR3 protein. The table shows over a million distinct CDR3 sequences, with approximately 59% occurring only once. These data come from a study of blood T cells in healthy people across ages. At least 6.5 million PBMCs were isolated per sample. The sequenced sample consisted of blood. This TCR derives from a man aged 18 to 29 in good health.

The CDR3 loop is CTSSITSGGGEQYF. Written as DNA, the CDR3 is TGTACCAGCAGCATAACCAGCGGGGGAGGCGAGCAGTACTTC. The genes are TRBV12-3 or TRBV12-4 and TRBJ2-5, with 8 bases aligning to TRBD2. The J call is uncertain, as TRBJ2-7 better fits the DNA end. There are 14 residues in the CDR3.